These T cell receptor beta chains were read from a single sample in a study of shared clonotypes between healthy human individuals. TCRdb keeps only in-frame clones here, not all; method: immunoSEQ multiplex PCR. The data hold approximately 2.5 million clones, with more than 80% observed a single time. Material for sequencing was naive CD4+ T cells sorted from blood. All receptors derive from a man aged 18 to 30 in good health. The CDR3 runs from the conserved cysteine through the conserved F or W. Each record gives: J gene, V gene, clone size, D gene, CDR3 DNA, CDR3 protein. A D gene is named only where the DNA matches it firmly. Part of the rows lack a size; the others show once, few, many or a class for expanded clones.

>TRBJ2-3|TRBV5-6|NA|NA
TGTGCCAGCAGCTTGGTAACAGTTCCGACGGATACGCAGTATTTT
CASSLVTVPTDTQYF
>TRBJ2-7|TRBV10-3|NA|TRBD2
TGTGCCATCAGTGACGGGACTAGCGGGAGCCGAAGCGAGCAGTACTTC
CAISDGTSGSRSEQYF
>TRBJ2-7|TRBV6-1|NA|NA
TGTGCCAGCAGTGAAAATGCGGCAGGGGGGTTCTACGAGCAGTACTTC
CASSENAAGGFYEQYF
>TRBJ1-2|TRBV5-4|NA|TRBD1
TGTGCCAGCAGCCTTGACAGGGGCGATGGCTACACCTTC
CASSLDRGDGYTF
>TRBJ1-2|TRBV27|NA|NA
TGTGCCAGCAGGCCTGGACAGACGGATGGCTACACCTTC
CASRPGQTDGYTF
>TRBJ2-7|TRBV18|NA|NA
TGTGCCAGCTCACAAGAGGGACAATCCTACGAGCAGTACTTC
CASSQEGQSYEQYF
>TRBJ1-1|TRBV5-6|NA|NA
TGTGCCAGCAGCTTGGGACCTAACACTGAAGCTTTCTTT
CASSLGPNTEAFF
>TRBJ2-7|TRBV28|NA|NA
TGTGCCAGCAGTTTATCTAAATTGGGGTCCTACGAGCAGTACTTC
CASSLSKLGSYEQYF
>TRBJ2-7|TRBV10-3|NA|NA
TGTGCCATCAGTGTTGGTGGAGGGGGCTACGAGCAGTACTTC
CAISVGGGGYEQYF
>TRBJ2-7|TRBV7-7|NA|TRBD1
TGTGCTAGCAGCTCAGGGGTAGGACAGGGCTACGAGCAGTACTTC
CASSSGVGQGYEQYF
>TRBJ2-7|TRBV5-1|once|TRBD2
TGCGCCAGCAGCTTGAGCGGGGGGTCCTACGAGCAGTACTTC
CASSLSGGSYEQYF
>TRBJ2-7|TRBV7-2|NA|TRBD1
TGTGCCAGCAGCCCCCAACCTACAGGGGGCGAGCAGTACTTC
CASSPQPTGGEQYF
>TRBJ2-7|TRBV2|NA|NA
TGTGCCAGCAGTTCCTGGACTGCCTCCTACGAGCAGTACTTC
CASSSWTASYEQYF
>TRBJ1-2|TRBV5-6|NA|NA
TGTGCCAGCAGCTCATCCCCCGGTAGCACCTATGGCTACACCTTC
CASSSSPGSTYGYTF
>TRBJ2-3|TRBV10-1|NA|NA
TGCGCCAGCAGTGCGCAGGGCTTTAGCACAGATACGCAGTATTTT
CASSAQGFSTDTQYF
>TRBJ2-1|TRBV11-2|NA|TRBD2
TGTGCCAGCAGCCCCGGACTAGCGGGAGGCTACAATGAGCAGTTCTTC
CASSPGLAGGYNEQFF
>TRBJ2-5|TRBV27|NA|NA
TGTGCCAGCAGTCCCCGACACAACCGACCGGAACGGGAGACCCAGTACTTC
CASSPRHNRPERETQYF
>TRBJ1-1|TRBV15|NA|NA
TGTGCCACCGGACTTGGGGGGGCGAGCACTGAAGCTTTCTTT
CATGLGGASTEAFF
>TRBJ1-5|TRBV10-2|NA|NA
TGCGCCAGCAGTGGGGGCAGGCCGAGCAATCAGCCCCAGCATTTT
CASSGGRPSNQPQHF
>TRBJ2-3|TRBV5-4|NA|NA
TGTGCCAGCAGCGCCACCGGACAAAGCACAGATACGCAGTATTTT
CASSATGQSTDTQYF
>TRBJ1-4|TRBV28|once|NA
TGTGCCAGCGGATCGGGTAGTGAAAAACTGTTTTTT
CASGSGSEKLFF
>TRBJ2-7|TRBV5-6|NA|NA
TGTGCCAGCAGCCGCCCCTACGAGCAGTACTTC
CASSRPYEQYF